This T cell receptor beta chain was obtained from a study of breast tumors, draining lymph nodes, adjacent tissues. V lost 3 bases and J lost 4; bases outside the gene matches: 3. The CDR3 sequence is 15 residues long. CDR1 is KGHSH and CDR2 is LQKENI in the germline V gene. Broader study findings: The lymph node origin of tumor T cells was framed as consistent with a hypothesis, not demonstrated. Luminal-like breast cancer showed significantly higher tumor–nontumor repertoire similarity than basal-like. Compared with lymph nodes, tumors were less diverse; compared with nontumor tissue, more. The data were judged consistent with most tumor T cells coming from lymph node and expanding in tumor.

Breast cancer patients provided tissue from their axillary draining lymph nodes. A note on this clonotype: Its cognate antigen is unknown.

TCRdb analysed the multiplex PCR reads with MiXCR anew, one entry per CDR3 protein. Of around 130,000 distinct CDR3 sequences detected, nearly 20% appear once; the ten largest clones hold approximately 3.5%. This TCR derives from a female donor with breast cancer. Some clones in this sample may be carry-over from other donors' samples. The chain links TRBV18 to TRBJ1-4; 9 bases are a match to TRBD1. The sequenced sample consisted of axillary lymph node tissue. The CDR3 DNA sequence: TGTGCCAGCTCACCGGACAGGGGAGGTAATGAAAAACTGTTTTTT. Amino acid sequence: CASSPDRGGNEKLFF.